Here is one T cell receptor (beta chain) with its context. This sample was taken from a study of cytomegalovirus exposure and HLA in healthy donors. This table comes from immunoSEQ multiplex PCR, and its TCRdb copy is limited to in-frame clones, with some not included. This table holds hundreds of thousands of clones, 80% to 90% found once. The V gene's germline CDR1 is LGHNA and CDR2 YSLEER. The CDR3 length is 16 residues. Between the trimmed V and J ends, which lost 0 bases and 3 bases, there was a span of 15 bases. The source is a man younger than 35 in good health and CMV-seronegative. Sequencing was done on a sample of PBMCs. The chain is built from TRBV4-3 and TRBJ2-7, with a weak D call TRBD2 (5 bases). CDR3 nucleotides: TGCGCCAGCAGCCAAGATCTGGGAGCCCTCCTCTACGAGCAGTACTTC. This gives the protein CASSQDLGALLYEQYF.